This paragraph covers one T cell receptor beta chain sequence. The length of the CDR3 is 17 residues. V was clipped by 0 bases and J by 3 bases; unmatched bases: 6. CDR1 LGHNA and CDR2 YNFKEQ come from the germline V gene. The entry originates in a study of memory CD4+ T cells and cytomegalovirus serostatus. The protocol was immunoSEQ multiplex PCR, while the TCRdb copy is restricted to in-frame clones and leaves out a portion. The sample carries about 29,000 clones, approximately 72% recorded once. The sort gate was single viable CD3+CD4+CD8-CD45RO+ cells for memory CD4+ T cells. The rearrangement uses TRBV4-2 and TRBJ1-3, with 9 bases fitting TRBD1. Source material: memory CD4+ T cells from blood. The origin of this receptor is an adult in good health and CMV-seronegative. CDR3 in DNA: TGTGCCAGCAGCCAAGATCCACAGGGGGCGGGTGGAAACACCATATATTTT. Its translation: CASSQDPQGAGGNTIYF.